Below are 7 T cell receptor beta chains sequenced from a single sample in a study of CD8+ T cells in alopecia areata. Treatment meaning: oral pan-JAK inhibitor, 5-10 mg twice daily. Extracted RNA was reverse transcribed, and the resulting cDNA served as sequencing template. Only in-frame clones appear in the TCRdb table, and some are missing; sequencing was by immunoSEQ multiplex PCR. This table holds 79,000 or so clones, approximately 66% found once. Sequencing was performed on CD8+ T cells sorted from blood, taken at week 24, from a patient treated with tofacitinib. The receptor set was obtained from a human donor with alopecia areata.

This clone was observed a handful of times. The chain recombines TRBV4-1 with TRBJ2-7; 7 bases fit TRBD1. Germline loops: CDR1 MGHRA, CDR2 YSYEKL. The CDR3 consists of 15 residues. J gave up 0 bases and V 2 bases, and 4 bases lay outside the gene matches. Here the CDR3 DNA reads TGCGCCAGCAGCCAAAAACAGGGGAGCTCCTACGAGCAGTACTTC. Translated, it gives CASSQKQGSSYEQYF.

This chain links TRBV27 with TRBJ2-7; D may be TRBD1 (5 bases). From germline, CDR1 is MNHEY and CDR2 SMNVEV (reference sequence). The V end was cut by 4 bases, the J end by 0 bases, with 13 bases between. This CDR3 has 15 amino acids. CDR3 region: CASSWQGFNSYEQYF. DNA for the CDR3: TGTGCCAGCAGTTGGCAGGGATTCAACTCCTACGAGCAGTACTTC.

The chain couples TRBV13 to TRBJ1-2; D is unclear. There are 18 residues in the CDR3. The V gene lost 1 base and the J gene lost 2 bases, with 20 bases spanning the gap. Germline CDR1 PRHDT, CDR2 FYEKMQ (reference sequence). In DNA, the CDR3 is TGTGCCAGCAGCTTAGCTCTCCCGGCCGAGCGAGCAAACTATGGCTACACCTTC. Amino acids: CASSLALPAERANYGYTF.

CDR3 amino acids: CASSEFGLAGVKETQYF. CDR3 sequence (DNA): TGTGCCAGCAGTGAATTTGGACTAGCGGGAGTAAAAGAGACCCAGTACTTC. The chain employs TRBV2 and TRBJ2-5; 13 bases map to TRBD2. Germline assignment: CDR1 SNHLY and CDR2 FYNNEI. J was trimmed by 3 bases and V by 2 bases; bases with no gene match: 6. The CDR3 runs to 17 residues.

This clone is a singleton in its sample. The chain links TRBV5-6 to TRBJ1-2, with D unresolved. CDR1 and CDR2 from the germline V gene are SGHDT and YYEEEE. The germline V and J ends were trimmed by 4 bases and 4 bases, with 14 bases remaining between them. The CDR3 is 14 residues long. CDR3 sequence: CASSLVGSGYGYTF. The CDR3 nucleotides are TGTGCCAGCAGCCTGGTCGGGTCGGGCTATGGCTACACCTTC.

The chain is built from TRBV28 and TRBJ2-4, with 10 bases matching TRBD1. The CDR3 has 16 residues. After removal of 5 bases from V and 1 base from J, the junction contained 5 bases not matched to a gene. The V gene's germline CDR1 is MDHEN and CDR2 SYDVKM. CDR3 coding DNA: TGTGCCAGCAGTCACCGGGGACAGGGGGCCAAAAACATTCAGTACTTC. This codes for CASSHRGQGAKNIQYF.

The V and J genes are TRBV5-1 and TRBJ2-4; possibly TRBD1 for D (5 bases). V was pared by 0 bases and J by 0 bases, with 13 bases between. The germline V gene has CDR1 SGHRS and CDR2 YFSETQ. CDR3 length equals 17 residues. CDR3 DNA sequence: TGCGCCAGCAGCTTGGATGGACACAATCTAGCCAAAAACATTCAGTACTTC. This encodes CASSLDGHNLAKNIQYF.